This T cell receptor beta chain comes out of a study of blood T cell repertoires in COVID-19. Background on the study: T cells, B-cell-depleted T cells, or PBMCs supplied cDNA or gDNA.

Sequenced by immunoSEQ multiplex PCR; TCRdb stores in-frame clones only, minus some. Altogether around 270,000 clones are present, approximately 88% being singletons, with the ten largest covering around 3%. This CDR3 has 16 residues. Per germline, CDR1 SGHTA and CDR2 FQGNSA. V gave up 1 base and J gave up 10 bases, with 17 bases separating them. The sequence was collected from a woman aged 40 to 55 who had been exposed to COVID-19. This chain joins TRBV7-2 and TRBJ1-6; D perhaps matches TRBD1 (5 bases). Material: PBMCs or T cells enriched from blood (not recorded which). The chain's CDR3 is CASSLGGGPSGSPLHF. The CDR3 DNA is TGTGCCAGCAGCTTAGGGGGGGGTCCCTCGGGCTCACCCCTCCACTTT.